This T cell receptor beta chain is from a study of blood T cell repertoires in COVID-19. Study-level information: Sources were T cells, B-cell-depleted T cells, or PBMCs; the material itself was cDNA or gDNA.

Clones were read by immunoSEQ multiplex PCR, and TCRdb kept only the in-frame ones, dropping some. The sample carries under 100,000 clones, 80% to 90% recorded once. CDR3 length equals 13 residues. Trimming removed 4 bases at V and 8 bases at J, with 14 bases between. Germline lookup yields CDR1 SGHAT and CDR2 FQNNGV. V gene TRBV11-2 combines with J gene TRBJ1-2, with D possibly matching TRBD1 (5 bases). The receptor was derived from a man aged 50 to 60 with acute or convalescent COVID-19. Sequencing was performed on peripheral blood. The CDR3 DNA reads TGTGCCAGCAGCTCCGAAGGGGTAGGAGGCTACACCTTC. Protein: CASSSEGVGGYTF. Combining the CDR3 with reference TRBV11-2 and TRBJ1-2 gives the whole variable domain EAGVAQSPRYKIIEKRQSVAFWCNPISGHATLYWYQQILGQGPKLLIQFQNNGVVDDSQLPKDRFSAERLKGVDSTLKIQPAKLEDSAVYLCASSSEGVGGYTFGSGTRLTVV.